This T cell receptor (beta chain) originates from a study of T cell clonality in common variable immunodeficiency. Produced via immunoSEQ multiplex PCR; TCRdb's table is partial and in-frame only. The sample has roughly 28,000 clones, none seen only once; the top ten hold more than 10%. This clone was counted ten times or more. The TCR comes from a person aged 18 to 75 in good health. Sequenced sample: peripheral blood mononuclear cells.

This CDR3 reads CASSLDPGDNSPLHF. The covered CDR3 bases are TGCGCCAGCAGCTTGGACCCAGGGGATAATTCACCC. This sequence joins TRBV5-1 and TRBJ1-6, with a weak D call TRBD1 (6 bases). The CDR3 goes on 3 residues after the read ends, and that part is filled in from the germline J gene. The CDR3 is 15 residues long. V was cut by 0 bases and J by 5 bases, with 9 bases left in between. The V gene's germline CDR1 is SGHRS and CDR2 YFSETQ.